These 26 T cell receptor beta chains originate from one sample sequenced in a study of early stage breast cancer tumors. The protocol was immunoSEQ multiplex PCR, while the TCRdb copy is restricted to in-frame clones and leaves out a portion. The sample shows just over 50,000 clones, 78% of them seen only once. The sample consisted of blood. The receptor set was obtained from a person aged 35-55 years with breast cancer.

The chain couples TRBV9 to TRBJ2-7; no reliable D call. The V and J ends lost 4 bases and 2 bases respectively, with 7 bases between them. This CDR3 contains 12 residues. Per germline, CDR1 SGDLS and CDR2 YYNGEE. The CDR3 is CASSPGTYEQYF. The CDR3 DNA is TGTGCCAGCAGCCCTGGAACCTACGAGCAGTACTTC.

The chain employs TRBV7-9 and TRBJ2-3; possible D gene TRBD2, 6 bases. Deletions cut 4 bases from V and 4 bases from J, with 15 bases between. This CDR3 contains 15 residues. The germline gives CDR1 SEHNR, CDR2 FQNEAQ (reference sequence). CDR3 in amino acids: CASSSSIAAADTQYF. The CDR3 DNA sequence: TGTGCCAGCAGCTCATCCATAGCGGCCGCAGATACGCAGTATTTT.

The CDR3 spells CASSERGSSDTQYF. CDR3 nucleotides: TGCGCCAGCAGTGAGAGGGGGTCATCGGATACGCAGTATTTT. This sequence joins TRBV10-2 and TRBJ2-3; TRBD1 might be the D (6 bases). Trimming left V 2 bases short and J 6 bases short, with 12 bases between. This CDR3 contains 14 residues. The germline gives CDR1 WSHSY, CDR2 SAAADI.

This rearrangement joins TRBV28 to TRBJ1-5; D call uncertain. CDR1 MDHEN and CDR2 SYDVKM come from the germline V gene. V dropped 5 bases and J dropped 5 bases, with 10 bases sitting between them. The CDR3 consists of 13 residues. The CDR3 protein is CASSKTWDQPQHF. The DNA of the CDR3 is TGTGCCAGCAGTAAGACATGGGATCAGCCCCAGCATTTT.

This chain links TRBV4-2 with TRBJ2-7, with D unclear. The CDR3 runs 16 residues. V was trimmed by 3 bases and J by 1 base, leaving 16 bases between them. Per germline, CDR1 LGHNA and CDR2 YNFKEQ. The CDR3 is CASSQESHVLSYEQYF. In nucleotides, the CDR3 is TGTGCCAGCAGCCAGGAATCGCATGTTCTGTCCTACGAGCAGTACTTC.

This chain uses TRBV4-1 with TRBJ2-7; 7 positions match TRBD2. Trimming removed 1 base from V and 5 bases from J; junction bases left unmatched: 17. The CDR3 extends over 18 amino acids. Germline V gives CDR1 MGHRA, CDR2 YSYEKL. The CDR3 DNA reads TGCGCCAGCAGCCAAGGGATTCTTGGCGGGAGAAGGAGCGACGAGCAGTACTTC. It encodes CASSQGILGGRRSDEQYF.

The V gene is TRBV7-2, the J gene TRBJ1-5; D gene uncertain. Trimming removed 5 bases at V and 0 bases at J, with 8 bases between. CDR3 length: 14 amino acids. Germline V lookup: CDR1 SGHTA, CDR2 FQGNSA. CDR3 loop: CASSRSLSNQPQHF. The CDR3 nucleotides are TGTGCCAGCAGCCGCTCCCTTAGCAATCAGCCCCAGCATTTT.

V is TRBV5-6 and J is TRBJ2-7, with D possibly being TRBD1 or TRBD2 (5 bases each). This CDR3 has 15 amino acids. CDR1 is SGHDT, CDR2 YYEEEE, per germline. Deletions cut 0 bases from V and 6 bases from J, with 16 bases between. CDR3 nucleotide sequence: TGTGCCAGCAGCTTGGCCCTGTGGGACCTGGGCGAGCAGTACTTC. Its protein is CASSLALWDLGEQYF.

As DNA, the CDR3 is TGTGCCAGCAGGCCTAAGACAGGCCTAGACGAGCAGTACTTC. It yields the protein CASRPKTGLDEQYF. The chain combines TRBV6-1 with TRBJ2-7, with a possible D match to TRBD1 (6 bases). The V and J ends lost 6 bases and 5 bases respectively, with 17 bases between them. CDR3 length equals 14 residues. Germline values: CDR1 MNHNS, CDR2 SASEGT.

The table lists this clone with a few counts. The genes are TRBV6-5 and TRBJ1-2; D gene uncertain. Trimming removed 6 bases at V and 7 bases at J, with 15 bases between. The V gene's germline CDR1 is MNHEY and CDR2 SVGAGI. The CDR3 spans 13 residues. The CDR3 here is CASSDLFGFGYTF. CDR3 DNA: TGTGCCAGCAGCGACCTATTTGGTTTTGGCTACACCTTC.

V and J are TRBV19 and TRBJ1-2; D remains unclear. The CDR3 has 13 residues. Looked up from germline, CDR1 is LNHDA and CDR2 is SQIVND (reference sequence). Deletions cut 3 bases from V and 5 bases from J, with 10 bases between. CDR3 residues: CASSIGMAYGYTF. Here the CDR3 DNA reads TGTGCCAGTAGTATCGGCATGGCATATGGCTACACCTTC.

V usage is TRBV5-6 and J usage is TRBJ1-3, with D possibly being TRBD1 (6 bases). V lost 4 bases, J lost 3 bases, and 14 bases lay in between. Germline V lookup: CDR1 SGHDT, CDR2 YYEEEE. The CDR3 has 15 residues. The CDR3 loop reads CASSRGGAFGNTIYF. For the CDR3, the DNA is TGTGCCAGCAGCCGAGGGGGGGCCTTTGGAAACACCATATATTTT.

The gene calls are TRBV7-9 and TRBJ1-1, with 9 bases identical to TRBD1. CDR3 size: 18 residues. The V gene's germline CDR1 is SEHNR and CDR2 FQNEAQ (reference sequence). The V gene end was trimmed by 6 bases and the J gene end by 7 bases; junction bases not matched to a gene: 21. CDR3 nucleotides: TGTGCCAGCAGTTTCTCTCACGACAGGGGGACGTGGGGATTTGAAGCTTTCTTT. Translated: CASSFSHDRGTWGFEAFF.

This chain connects TRBV5-1 to TRBJ2-1; 9 bases match TRBD2. The V gene's germline CDR1 is SGHRS and CDR2 YFSETQ. The CDR3 has 15 residues. Trimming took 0 bases from V and 6 from J; bases not matched to a gene: 4. The CDR3 region is CASSLDAGGVNEQFF. As DNA, the CDR3 is TGCGCCAGCAGCTTGGACGCGGGAGGGGTCAATGAGCAGTTCTTC.

The chain uses TRBV10-1 and TRBJ2-1; 12 bases fit TRBD2. With 7 bases clipped from V and 0 bases from J, the junction kept 16 bases outside the gene matches. Germline CDR1 and CDR2: WNHNN and SYGVQD (reference sequence). This CDR3 is built from 20 residues. The CDR3 is CASILETGLAGKSSYNEQFF. The CDR3 bases are TGCGCCAGCATTCTTGAGACAGGACTAGCGGGAAAGAGCTCCTACAATGAGCAGTTCTTC.

The chain uses TRBV7-9 and TRBJ1-2; 7 bases fit TRBD1. The V gene end was trimmed by 10 bases and the J gene end by 5 bases; junction bases not matched to a gene: 13. The germline CDR1 and CDR2 sequences are SEHNR and FQNEAQ (reference sequence). This CDR3 spans 14 amino acids. The CDR3 sequence is CAISRQGSSYGYTF. The CDR3 DNA reads TGTGCCATTTCCAGACAGGGATCCTCTTATGGCTACACCTTC.

The V gene is TRBV5-1, the J gene TRBJ2-7, with 10 bases that match TRBD2. The CDR3 has 15 amino acids. The V gene end was trimmed by 3 bases and the J gene end by 9 bases; junction bases not matched to a gene: 12. Germline CDR1 reads SGHRS; CDR2 reads YFSETQ. The CDR3 reads CASSSRTSGQGRQYF. The CDR3 DNA is TGCGCCAGCAGCTCCCGGACTAGCGGCCAGGGGCGGCAGTACTTC.

J is TRBJ2-3 and V is TRBV10-2; D possibly corresponds to TRBD1 (5 bases). This CDR3 contains 12 residues. V was trimmed by 4 bases and J by 6 bases, leaving 8 bases between them. Germline lookup yields CDR1 WSHSY and CDR2 SAAADI. The CDR3 nucleotides read TGCGCCAGCAGTGGCTCAGGGGATACGCAGTATTTT. It specifies CASSGSGDTQYF.

The chain links TRBV4-2 to TRBJ1-2; D unclear. The CDR3 spans 16 residues. The germline gives CDR1 LGHNA, CDR2 YNFKEQ. With 0 bases removed from V and 2 bases from J, the gap between germline ends came to 13 bases. The CDR3 nucleotides read TGTGCCAGCAGCCAAGATGGAGTGGACGGAAACTATGGCTACACCTTC. It encodes CASSQDGVDGNYGYTF.

The chain employs TRBV6-1 and TRBJ2-5, with 11 bases matching TRBD2. Germline V gene sequence: CDR1 MNHNS, CDR2 SASEGT. Trimming removed 6 bases from V and 5 bases from J; junction bases left unmatched: 5. The CDR3 spans 14 residues. The CDR3 region is CASSLAGGGETQYF. CDR3 coding DNA: TGTGCCAGCAGCCTAGCGGGAGGTGGGGAGACCCAGTACTTC.

The chain links TRBV6-1 to TRBJ2-5; 9 nucleotides line up with TRBD1. In germline, CDR1 is MNHNS, CDR2 SASEGT. V was pared by 7 bases and J by 6 bases, with 9 bases of the junction left unmatched. The CDR3 has 14 amino acids. The CDR3 nucleotides read TGTGCCAGCACCCCGGGACAGGGCCGAAAGACCCAGTACTTC. Amino acids: CASTPGQGRKTQYF.

This clone was observed a handful of times. The chain carries TRBV6-6 and TRBJ1-1; unclear D gene. The germline V gene encodes CDR1 MNHNY and CDR2 SVGAGI (reference sequence). Deletions cut 8 bases from V and 3 bases from J, with 13 bases between. The CDR3 is 13 residues long. The CDR3 reads CASVQDDHTEAFF. CDR3 bases: TGTGCCAGCGTTCAGGATGATCACACTGAAGCTTTCTTT.

The chain carries TRBV29-1 and TRBJ2-7; 7 nucleotides align to TRBD2. The CDR3 length is 13 residues. Trimming took 7 bases from V and 4 from J; bases not matched to a gene: 10. The V gene's germline CDR1 is SQVTM and CDR2 ANQGSEA. The DNA of the CDR3 is TGCAGCGCCTCAGCGGGAAGAAGGTACGAGCAGTACTTC. Translating gives CSASAGRRYEQYF.

V gene TRBV15 combines with J gene TRBJ2-1; TRBD2 matches at 7 bases. The germline gives CDR1 LNHNV, CDR2 YYDKDF (reference sequence). Unmatched junction bases numbered 11, after V lost 1 base and J lost 2 bases. The CDR3 length is 18 residues. The CDR3 spells CATSRALGGSATYNEQFF. The CDR3 region has the DNA TGTGCCACCAGCAGAGCCCTCGGGGGGTCTGCTACCTACAATGAGCAGTTCTTC.

This chain connects TRBV5-1 to TRBJ1-2, with D hard to call. The CDR3 totals 13 residues. V lost 4 bases, J lost 4 bases, and 11 bases lay in between. Per the germline V gene, CDR1 is SGHRS and CDR2 is YFSETQ. Here the CDR3 DNA reads TGCGCCAGCAGCGAACCCACCCTCTATGGCTACACCTTC. Residues: CASSEPTLYGYTF.

The chain is built from TRBV5-1 and TRBJ2-2, with TRBD1 matching over 7 bases. This CDR3 has 15 amino acids. The V gene's germline CDR1 is SGHRS and CDR2 YFSETQ. The ends lost 4 bases at V and 6 bases at J; junction bases unmatched: 9. CDR3 sequence (DNA): TGCGCCAGCAGCATACGACAGGGAAGTGCCGGGGAGCTGTTTTTT. This gives the protein CASSIRQGSAGELFF.